This T cell receptor (beta chain) was observed in a study of T cells expressing NK-cell markers. The wider study: From sorted CD3+CD56+NKG2C+, CD3+CD56+NKG2C- and CD3+CD56-NKG2C+ T cells came the TCR beta repertoires. Seven HCMV-seropositive donors and one seronegative donor made up the eight sequenced donors. Study-level results: The study found these clonotypes also leading the CD3+CD56-NKG2C+ fraction in four donors.

TCRdb reprocessed the 5' RACE reads, with one entry per CDR3 protein and no DNA. This sample's clone table lists 450,000 to 600,000 distinct CDR3 sequences. CDR3 size: 17 residues. Germline CDR1 LNHNV, CDR2 YYDKDF (reference sequence). About this clonotype: Its antigen remains unknown.

The chain links TRBV15 to TRBJ2-7; the D gene TCRdb calls, TRBD1, cannot be checked with no DNA. This receptor was identified in a man between 18 and 29 years old in good health. The sequenced sample was blood T cells: a sorted CD56 or NKG2C T cell subset, CD4+ or CD8+ T cells, or bulk PBMC T cells (not recorded which). CDR3 loop: CATSPNHGGAVAREQYF.